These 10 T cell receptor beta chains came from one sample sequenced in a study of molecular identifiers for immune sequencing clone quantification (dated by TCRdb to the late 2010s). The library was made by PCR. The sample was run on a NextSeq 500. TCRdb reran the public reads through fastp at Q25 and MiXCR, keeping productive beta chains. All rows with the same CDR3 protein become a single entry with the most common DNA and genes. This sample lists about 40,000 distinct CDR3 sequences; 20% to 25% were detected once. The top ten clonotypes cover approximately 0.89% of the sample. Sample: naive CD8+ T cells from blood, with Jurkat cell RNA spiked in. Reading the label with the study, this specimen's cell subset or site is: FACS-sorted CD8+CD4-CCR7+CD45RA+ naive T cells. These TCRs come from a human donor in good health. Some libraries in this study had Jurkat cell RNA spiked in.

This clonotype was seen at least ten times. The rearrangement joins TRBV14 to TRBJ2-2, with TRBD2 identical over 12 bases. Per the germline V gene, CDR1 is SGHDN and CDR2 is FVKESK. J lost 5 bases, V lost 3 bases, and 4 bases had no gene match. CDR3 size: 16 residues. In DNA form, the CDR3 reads TGTGCCAGCAGCCACTGGGGGACTAGCGGGACCGGGGAGCTGTTTTTT. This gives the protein CASSHWGTSGTGELFF.

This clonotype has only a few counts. The CDR3 is CASSVVGNTGELFF. CDR3 DNA: TGTGCCAGCAGCGTAGTTGGGAACACCGGGGAGCTGTTTTTT. V usage is TRBV14 and J usage is TRBJ2-2; D gene unclear. CDR3 length: 14 amino acids. Per germline, CDR1 SGHDN and CDR2 FVKESK. V dropped 5 bases and J dropped 1 base, with 8 bases sitting between them.

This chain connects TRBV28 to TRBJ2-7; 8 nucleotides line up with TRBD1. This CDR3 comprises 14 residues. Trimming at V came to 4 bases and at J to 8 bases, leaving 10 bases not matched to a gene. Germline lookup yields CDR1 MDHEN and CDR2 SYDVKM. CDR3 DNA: TGTGCCAGCAGTTCCCTTTATGACAGGGGAAAGCAGTACTTC. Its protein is CASSSLYDRGKQYF. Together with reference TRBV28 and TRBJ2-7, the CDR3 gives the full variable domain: DVKVTQSSRYLVKRTGEKVFLECVQDMDHENMFWYRQDPGLGLRLIYFSYDVKMKEKGDIPEGYSVSREKKERFSLILESASTNQTSMYLCASSSLYDRGKQYFGPGTRLTVT.

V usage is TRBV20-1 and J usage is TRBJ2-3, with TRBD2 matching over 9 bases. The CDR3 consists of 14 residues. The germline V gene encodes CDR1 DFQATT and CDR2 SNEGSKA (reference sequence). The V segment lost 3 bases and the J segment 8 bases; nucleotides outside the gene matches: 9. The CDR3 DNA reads TGCAGTGCTAGTCGTAGCGGGAGTGCGGGTACGCAGTATTTT. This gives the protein CSASRSGSAGTQYF.

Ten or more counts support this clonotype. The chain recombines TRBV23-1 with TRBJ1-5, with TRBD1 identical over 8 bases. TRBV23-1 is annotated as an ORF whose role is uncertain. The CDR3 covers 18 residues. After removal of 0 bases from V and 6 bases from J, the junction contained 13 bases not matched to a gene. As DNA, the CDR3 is TGCGCCAGCAGTCAATCCGGCAGGGGGCTTGGATTCCGTCAGCCCCAGCATTTT. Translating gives CASSQSGRGLGFRQPQHF.

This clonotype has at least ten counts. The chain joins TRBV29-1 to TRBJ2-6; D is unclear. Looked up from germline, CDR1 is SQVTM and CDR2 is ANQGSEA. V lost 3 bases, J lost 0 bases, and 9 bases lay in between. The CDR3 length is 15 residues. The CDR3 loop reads CSVDAANSGANVLTF. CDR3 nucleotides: TGCAGCGTTGACGCAGCGAACTCTGGGGCCAACGTCCTGACTTTC.

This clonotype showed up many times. As DNA, the CDR3 is TGCAGTGCTAGAGATCGGGAGACAGCGAACACTGAAGCTTTCTTT. It is translated as CSARDRETANTEAFF. The chain couples TRBV20-1 to TRBJ1-1; D is possibly TRBD1 (5 bases). Germline CDR1 DFQATT, CDR2 SNEGSKA (reference sequence). V lost 0 bases and J 1 base, leaving 12 bases between the germline ends. The CDR3 totals 15 residues.

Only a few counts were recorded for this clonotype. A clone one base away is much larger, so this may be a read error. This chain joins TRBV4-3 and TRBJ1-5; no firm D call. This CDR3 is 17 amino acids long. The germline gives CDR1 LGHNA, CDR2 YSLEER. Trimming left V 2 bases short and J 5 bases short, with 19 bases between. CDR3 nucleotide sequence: TGCGCCAGCAGCCAACGAGGGTCCCCGGAGAGCGATCAGCCCCAGCATTTT. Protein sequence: CASSQRGSPESDQPQHF.

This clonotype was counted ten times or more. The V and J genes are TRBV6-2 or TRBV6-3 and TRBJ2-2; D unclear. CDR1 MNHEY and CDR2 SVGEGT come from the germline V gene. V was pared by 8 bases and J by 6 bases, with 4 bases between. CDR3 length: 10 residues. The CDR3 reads CASEAGELFF. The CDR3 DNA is TGTGCCAGCGAAGCCGGGGAGCTGTTTTTT.

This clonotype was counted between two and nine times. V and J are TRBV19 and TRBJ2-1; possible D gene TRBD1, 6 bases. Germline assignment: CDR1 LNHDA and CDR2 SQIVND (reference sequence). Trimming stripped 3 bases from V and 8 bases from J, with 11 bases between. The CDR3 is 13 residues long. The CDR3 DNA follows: TGTGCCAGTAGTATCGGCAGGGGTGATGAGCAGTTCTTC. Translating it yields CASSIGRGDEQFF.